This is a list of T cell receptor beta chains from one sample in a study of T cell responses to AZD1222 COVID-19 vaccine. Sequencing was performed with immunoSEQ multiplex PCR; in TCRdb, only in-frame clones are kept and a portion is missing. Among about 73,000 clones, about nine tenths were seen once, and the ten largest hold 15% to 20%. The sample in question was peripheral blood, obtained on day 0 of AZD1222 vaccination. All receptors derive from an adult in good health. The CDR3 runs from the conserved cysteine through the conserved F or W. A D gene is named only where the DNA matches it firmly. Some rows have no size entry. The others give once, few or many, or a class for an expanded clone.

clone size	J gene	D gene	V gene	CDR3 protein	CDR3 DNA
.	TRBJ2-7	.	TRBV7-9	CASSDTGQQLSYEQYF	TGTGCCAGCAGCGATACTGGGCAGCAACTCTCCTACGAGCAGTACTTC
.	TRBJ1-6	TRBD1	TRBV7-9	CASSLGTGLSPLHF	TGTGCCAGCAGCTTAGGGACAGGGCTTTCACCCCTCCACTTT
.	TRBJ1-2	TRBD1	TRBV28	CATPGQGASGYTF	TGTGCCACCCCGGGACAGGGGGCATCTGGCTACACCTTC
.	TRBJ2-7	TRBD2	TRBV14	CASTKTSGGEQYF	TGTGCCAGCACGAAGACTAGCGGGGGCGAGCAGTACTTC
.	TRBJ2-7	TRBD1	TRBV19	CASQYTGTGDYEQYF	TGTGCCAGTCAATACACCGGGACAGGGGACTACGAGCAGTACTTC
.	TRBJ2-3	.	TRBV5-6	CASSHPGGDTQYF	TGTGCCAGCAGCCACCCTGGGGGAGATACGCAGTATTTT
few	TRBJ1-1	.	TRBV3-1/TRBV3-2	CASSQDRGYTEAFF	TGTGCCAGCAGCCAAGACAGGGGTTACACTGAAGCTTTCTTT
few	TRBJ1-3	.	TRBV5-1	CASSLDPTQIFTGNTIYF	TGCGCCAGCAGCTTGGATCCGACTCAGATCTTCACTGGAAACACCATATATTTT
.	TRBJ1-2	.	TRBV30	CAWMSSHGYTF	TGTGCCTGGATGTCGTCACATGGCTACACCTTC
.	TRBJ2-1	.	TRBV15	CATTTASGAYNEQFF	TGTGCCACTACCACGGCCAGCGGAGCCTACAATGAGCAGTTCTTC
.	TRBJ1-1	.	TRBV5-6	CASSSGGTEAFF	TGTGCCAGCAGTTCCGGTGGCACTGAAGCTTTCTTT
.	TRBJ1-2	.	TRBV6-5	CASSYSAGWGYTF	TGTGCCAGCAGTTACTCTGCCGGCTGGGGCTACACCTTC
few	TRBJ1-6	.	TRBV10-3	CAIRGKQSSYNSPLHF	TGTGCCATCAGGGGCAAACAGAGCTCCTATAATTCACCCCTCCACTTT
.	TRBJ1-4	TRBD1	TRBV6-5	CASRPLGQGSEKLFF	TGTGCCAGCAGGCCACTGGGACAGGGAAGTGAAAAACTGTTTTTT
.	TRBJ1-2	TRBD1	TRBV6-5	CASSGQGGTYGYTF	TGTGCCAGCAGCGGACAGGGGGGGACCTATGGCTACACCTTC
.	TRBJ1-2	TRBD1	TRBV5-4	CASSPRDRTLYGYTF	TGTGCCAGCAGCCCCCGGGACAGAACACTCTATGGCTACACCTTC
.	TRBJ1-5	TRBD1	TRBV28	CATRRPGGYSNQPQHF	TGTGCCACCCGCCGGCCAGGGGGATATAGCAATCAGCCCCAGCATTTT
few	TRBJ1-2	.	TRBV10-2	CASSESNSWENGYTF	TGCGCCAGCAGTGAGTCAAACAGTTGGGAAAATGGCTACACCTTC
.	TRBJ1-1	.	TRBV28	CASNIRAGINTEAFF	TGTGCCAGCAATATACGGGCAGGGATAAACACTGAAGCTTTCTTT
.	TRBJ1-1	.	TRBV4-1	CASSQVGNTEAFF	TGCGCCAGCAGCCAAGTTGGGAACACTGAAGCTTTCTTT
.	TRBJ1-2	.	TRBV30	CAWYRVGGYTF	TGTGCCTGGTACAGGGTAGGTGGCTACACCTTC
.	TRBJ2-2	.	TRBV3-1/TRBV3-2	CASSQPGELFF	TGTGCCAGCAGCCAACCCGGGGAGCTGTTTTTT
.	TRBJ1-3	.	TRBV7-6	CASSLGQSSGNTIYF	TGTGCCAGCAGCCTTGGACAGAGCTCTGGAAACACCATATATTTT
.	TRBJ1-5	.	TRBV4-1	CASSQTGHQPQHF	TGCGCCAGCAGCCAAACAGGGCATCAGCCCCAGCATTTT
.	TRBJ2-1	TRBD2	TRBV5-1	CASSLDGGSAAEQFF	TGCGCCAGCAGCTTGGACGGCGGGAGTGCTGCTGAGCAGTTCTTC
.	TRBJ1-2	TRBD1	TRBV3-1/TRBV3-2	CASSQGQTGGNYGYTF	TGTGCCAGCAGCCAAGGTCAGACAGGGGGCAACTATGGCTACACCTTC
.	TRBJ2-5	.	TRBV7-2	CASSPRGGTGTQYF	TGTGCCAGCAGCCCCAGGGGGGGAACTGGGACCCAGTACTTC
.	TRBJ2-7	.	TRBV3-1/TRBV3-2	CASSQVRGAGEQYF	TGTGCCAGCAGCCAAGTTCGGGGGGCTGGGGAGCAGTACTTC
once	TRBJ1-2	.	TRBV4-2	CASSQDYRDYGYTF	TGTGCCAGCAGCCAAGACTACCGAGACTATGGCTACACCTTC
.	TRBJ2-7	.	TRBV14	CASSQGGGIYEQYF	TGTGCCAGCAGCCAAGGAGGAGGAATCTACGAGCAGTACTTC
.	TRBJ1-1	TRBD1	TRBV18	CASSPAMGQRHEAFF	TGTGCCAGCTCACCCGCAATGGGACAGAGACATGAAGCTTTCTTT
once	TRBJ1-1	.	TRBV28	CASSFQRGADTEAFF	TGTGCCAGCAGTTTCCAACGAGGGGCTGACACTGAAGCTTTCTTT
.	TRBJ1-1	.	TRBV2	CASSQPQGMNTEAFF	TGTGCCAGCAGCCAACCTCAGGGAATGAACACTGAAGCTTTCTTT
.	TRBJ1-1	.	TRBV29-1	CSASGMNTEAFF	TGCAGCGCCTCAGGGATGAACACTGAAGCTTTCTTT
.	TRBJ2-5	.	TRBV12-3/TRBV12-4	CASKLGGQETQYF	TGTGCCAGCAAACTTGGGGGGCAAGAGACCCAGTACTTC
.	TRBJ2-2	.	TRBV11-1	CASSIGEVDTGELFF	TGTGCCAGCAGCATTGGAGAAGTGGACACCGGGGAGCTGTTTTTT
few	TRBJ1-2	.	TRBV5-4	CASSLGQLDGYTF	TGTGCCAGCAGCTTGGGACAGTTGGATGGCTACACCTTC
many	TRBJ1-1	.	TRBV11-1	CASSSLPIRTFF	TGTGCCAGCAGCTCGCTGCCCATCAGGACTTTCTTT
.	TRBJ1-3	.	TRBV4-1	CASSQDFVLFSSGNTIYF	TGCGCCAGCAGCCAAGATTTTGTCCTATTCAGCTCTGGAAACACCATATATTTT
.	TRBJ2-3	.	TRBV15	CATSRTPLPKTDTQYF	TGTGCCACCAGCAGGACTCCTCTCCCAAAAACAGATACGCAGTATTTT
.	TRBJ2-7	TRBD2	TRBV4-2	CASSQPTSGRALGYEQYF	TGTGCCAGCAGCCAACCAACTAGCGGGAGGGCCCTCGGGTACGAGCAGTACTTC
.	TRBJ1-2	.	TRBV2	CASSSGDFSDYGYTF	TGTGCCAGCAGTTCAGGGGATTTCAGCGACTATGGCTACACCTTC
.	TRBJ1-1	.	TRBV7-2	CASSLKRNTEAFF	TGTGCCAGCAGCTTAAAGCGGAACACTGAAGCTTTCTTT
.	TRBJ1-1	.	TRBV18	CASSAGPTGNTEAFF	TGTGCCAGCTCTGCTGGACCAACCGGGAACACTGAAGCTTTCTTT
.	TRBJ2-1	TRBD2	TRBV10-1	CASSPGLEYNEQFF	TGCGCCAGCAGTCCGGGACTAGAGTACAATGAGCAGTTCTTC
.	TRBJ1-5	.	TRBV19	CASTRGNQPQHF	TGTGCCAGTACCAGGGGCAATCAGCCCCAGCATTTT
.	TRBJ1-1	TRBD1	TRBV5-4	CASRRTGMNTEAFF	TGTGCCAGCAGACGGACAGGGATGAACACTGAAGCTTTCTTT
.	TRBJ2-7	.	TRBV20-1	CSASSGRGEQYF	TGCAGTGCTAGTTCGGGACGGGGCGAGCAGTACTTC
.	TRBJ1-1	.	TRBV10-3	CAIKWGYDTEAFF	TGTGCCATCAAGTGGGGGTATGACACTGAAGCTTTCTTT
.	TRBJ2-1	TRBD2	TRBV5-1	CASSPGLANYNEQFF	TGCGCCAGCAGCCCTGGACTAGCGAACTACAATGAGCAGTTCTTC